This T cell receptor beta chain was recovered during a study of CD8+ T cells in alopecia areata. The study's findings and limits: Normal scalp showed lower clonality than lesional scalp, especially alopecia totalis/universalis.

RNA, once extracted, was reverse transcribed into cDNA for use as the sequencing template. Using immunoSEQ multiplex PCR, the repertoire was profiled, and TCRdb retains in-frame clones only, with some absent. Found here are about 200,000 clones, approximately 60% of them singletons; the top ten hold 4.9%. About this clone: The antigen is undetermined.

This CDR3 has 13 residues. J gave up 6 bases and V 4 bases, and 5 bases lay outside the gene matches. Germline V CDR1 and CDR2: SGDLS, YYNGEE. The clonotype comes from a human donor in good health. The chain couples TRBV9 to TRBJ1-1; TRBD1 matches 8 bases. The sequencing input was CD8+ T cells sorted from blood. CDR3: CASSPTGVPEAFF. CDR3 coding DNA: TGTGCCAGCAGCCCGACAGGGGTTCCTGAAGCTTTCTTT.